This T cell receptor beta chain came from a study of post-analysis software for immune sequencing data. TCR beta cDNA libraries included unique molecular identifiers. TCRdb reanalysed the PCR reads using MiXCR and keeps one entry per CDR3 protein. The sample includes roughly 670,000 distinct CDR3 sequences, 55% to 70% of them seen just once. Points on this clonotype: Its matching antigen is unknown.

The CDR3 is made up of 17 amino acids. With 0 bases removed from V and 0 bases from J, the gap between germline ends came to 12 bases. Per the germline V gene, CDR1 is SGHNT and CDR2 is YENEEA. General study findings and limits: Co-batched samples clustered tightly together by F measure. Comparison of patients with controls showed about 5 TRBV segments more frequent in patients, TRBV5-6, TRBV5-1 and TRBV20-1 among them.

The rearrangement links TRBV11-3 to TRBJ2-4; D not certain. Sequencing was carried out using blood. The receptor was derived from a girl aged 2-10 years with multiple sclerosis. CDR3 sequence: CASSLDGVTLAKNIQYF. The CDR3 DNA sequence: TGTGCCAGCAGCTTAGATGGGGTAACGCTAGCCAAAAACATTCAGTACTTC.